This T cell receptor (beta chain) emerged from a study of ipilimumab plus nivolumab after autologous stem cell transplantation. Sequencing used immunoSEQ multiplex PCR; TCRdb keeps in-frame clones, though not all of them. Here the sample spans some 15,000 clones, over 75% being singletons. Per germline, CDR1 SGHAT and CDR2 FQNNGV. The CDR3 length is 17 residues. The V and J ends lost 2 bases and 6 bases, in that order; junction bases with no gene match: 12. The TCR sequence derives from a male donor with diffuse large B-cell lymphoma. The chain recombines TRBV11-2 with TRBJ2-1; TRBD2 aligns across 8 bases. This material consisted of PBMCs, taken in a trial of ipilimumab plus nivolumab as post-transplant consolidation. In nucleotides, the CDR3 is TGTGCCAGCAGCTTAAGGCCGGGGACTAGTACGACCAATGAGCAGTTCTTC. Translated, it gives CASSLRPGTSTTNEQFF.